The sequence of this T cell receptor (beta chain) was determined in a study of T cells in Graves' hyperthyroidism and ophthalmopathy. TCR beta CDR3 regions were amplified from RNA. The HTBI primer set drove a first-round RT-PCR of the TCR CDR3. One entry per CDR3 protein, called by TCRdb with MiXCR from the multiplex PCR reads. Of hundreds of thousands of distinct CDR3 sequences listed, approximately 15% are singletons. This clonotype has a handful of counts. V lost 6 bases and J 1 base, leaving 15 bases between the germline ends. Germline loops: CDR1 DFQATT, CDR2 SNEGSKA (reference sequence). The CDR3 extends over 14 amino acids.

The specimen was blood. This chain links TRBV20-1 with TRBJ2-5, with D possibly matching TRBD1 (5 bases). The receptor comes from a woman aged 18-30 years with Graves' hyperthyroidism. The CDR3 sequence: CSATYLQVQETQYF. CDR3 sequence (DNA): TGCAGTGCCACATACTTACAGGTCCAAGAGACCCAGTACTTC.